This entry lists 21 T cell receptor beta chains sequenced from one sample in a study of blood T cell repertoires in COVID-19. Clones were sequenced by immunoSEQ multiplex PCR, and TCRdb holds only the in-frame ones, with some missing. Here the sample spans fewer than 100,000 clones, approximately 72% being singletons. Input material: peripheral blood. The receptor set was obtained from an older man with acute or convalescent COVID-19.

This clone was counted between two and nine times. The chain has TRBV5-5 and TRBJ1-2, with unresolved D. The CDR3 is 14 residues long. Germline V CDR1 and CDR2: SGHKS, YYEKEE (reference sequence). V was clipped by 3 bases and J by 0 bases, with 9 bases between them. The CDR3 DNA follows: TGTGCCAGCAGCTCCGCCCAGGCTAACTATGGCTACACCTTC. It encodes CASSSAQANYGYTF.

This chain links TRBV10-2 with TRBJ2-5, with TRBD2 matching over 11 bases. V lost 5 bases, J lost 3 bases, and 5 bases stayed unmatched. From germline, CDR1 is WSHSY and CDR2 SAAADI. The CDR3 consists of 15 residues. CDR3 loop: CASSPLAGGEETQYF. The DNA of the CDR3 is TGCGCCAGCAGTCCGTTAGCGGGAGGGGAAGAGACCCAGTACTTC.

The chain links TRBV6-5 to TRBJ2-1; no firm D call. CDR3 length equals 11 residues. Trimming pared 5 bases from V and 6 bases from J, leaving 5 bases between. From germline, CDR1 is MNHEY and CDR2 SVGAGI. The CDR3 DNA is TGTGCCAGCAGTCACAGCAATGAGCAGTTCTTC. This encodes CASSHSNEQFF.

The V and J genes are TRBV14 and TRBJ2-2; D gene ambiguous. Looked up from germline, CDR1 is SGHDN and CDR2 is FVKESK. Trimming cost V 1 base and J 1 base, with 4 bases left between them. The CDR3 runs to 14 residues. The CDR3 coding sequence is TGTGCCAGCAGCCAAGGACTGAACACCGGGGAGCTGTTTTTT. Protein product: CASSQGLNTGELFF.

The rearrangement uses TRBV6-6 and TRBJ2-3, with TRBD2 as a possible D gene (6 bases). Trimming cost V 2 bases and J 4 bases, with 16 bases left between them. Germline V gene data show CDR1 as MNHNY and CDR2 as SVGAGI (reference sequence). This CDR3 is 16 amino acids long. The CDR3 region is CASSYGRTNAPDTQYF. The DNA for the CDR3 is TGTGCCAGCAGTTACGGGAGGACTAATGCCCCAGATACGCAGTATTTT.

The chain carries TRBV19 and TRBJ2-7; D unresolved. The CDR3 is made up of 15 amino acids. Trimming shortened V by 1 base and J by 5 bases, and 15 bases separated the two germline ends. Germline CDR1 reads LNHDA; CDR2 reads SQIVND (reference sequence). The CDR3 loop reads CASSIGLFSWNEQYF. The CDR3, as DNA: TGTGCCAGTAGTATAGGACTTTTTTCCTGGAACGAGCAGTACTTC.

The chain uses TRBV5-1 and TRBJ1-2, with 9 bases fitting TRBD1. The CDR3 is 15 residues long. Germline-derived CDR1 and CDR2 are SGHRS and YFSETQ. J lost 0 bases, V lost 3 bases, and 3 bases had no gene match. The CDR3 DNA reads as TGCGCCAGCAGCTGGGGGGACAGGGCTAACTATGGCTACACCTTC. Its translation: CASSWGDRANYGYTF.

In DNA form, the CDR3 reads TGTGCCAGCCGACAGAGCACAGATACGCAGTATTTT. Translating it yields CASRQSTDTQYF. The chain recombines TRBV2 with TRBJ2-3; a possible D gene is TRBD1 (5 bases). Per the germline V gene, CDR1 is SNHLY and CDR2 is FYNNEI. The CDR3 has 12 residues. V was shortened by 8 bases and J by 0 bases, with 6 bases between the two germline ends.

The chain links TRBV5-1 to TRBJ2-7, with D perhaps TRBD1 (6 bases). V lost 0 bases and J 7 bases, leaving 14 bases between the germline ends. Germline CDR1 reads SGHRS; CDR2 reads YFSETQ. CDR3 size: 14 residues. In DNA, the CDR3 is TGCGCCAGCAGCTTGGCGGGTCCAACAGGGGAGCAGTACTTC. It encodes CASSLAGPTGEQYF.

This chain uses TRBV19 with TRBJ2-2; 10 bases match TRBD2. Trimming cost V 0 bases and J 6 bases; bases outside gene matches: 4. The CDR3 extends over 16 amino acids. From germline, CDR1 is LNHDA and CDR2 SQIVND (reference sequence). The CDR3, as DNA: TGTGCCAGTAGTATAGATACTAGCGGGAAGGCCGGGGAGCTGTTTTTT. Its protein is CASSIDTSGKAGELFF.

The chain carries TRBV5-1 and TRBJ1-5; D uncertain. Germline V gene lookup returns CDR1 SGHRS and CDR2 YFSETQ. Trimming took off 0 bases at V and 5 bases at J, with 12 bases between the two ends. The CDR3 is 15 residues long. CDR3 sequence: CASSLGGAPYQPQHF. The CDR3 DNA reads TGCGCCAGCAGCTTGGGCGGAGCCCCTTATCAGCCCCAGCATTTT.

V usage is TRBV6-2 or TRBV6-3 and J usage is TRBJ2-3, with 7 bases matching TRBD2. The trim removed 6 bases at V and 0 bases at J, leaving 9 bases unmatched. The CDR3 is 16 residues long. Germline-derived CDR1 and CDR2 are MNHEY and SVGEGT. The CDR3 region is CASSLRMRGSTDTQYF. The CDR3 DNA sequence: TGTGCCAGCAGCCTTAGGATGCGGGGGAGCACAGATACGCAGTATTTT.

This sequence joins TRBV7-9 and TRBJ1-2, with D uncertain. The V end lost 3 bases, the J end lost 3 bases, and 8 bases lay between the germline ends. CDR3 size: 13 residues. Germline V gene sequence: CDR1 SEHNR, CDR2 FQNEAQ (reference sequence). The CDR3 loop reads CASSFGPDYGYTF. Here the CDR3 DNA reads TGTGCCAGCAGCTTTGGCCCTGACTATGGCTACACCTTC.

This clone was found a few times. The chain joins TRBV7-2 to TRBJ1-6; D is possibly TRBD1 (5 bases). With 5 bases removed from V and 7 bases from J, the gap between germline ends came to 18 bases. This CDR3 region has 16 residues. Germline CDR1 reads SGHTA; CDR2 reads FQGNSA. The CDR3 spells CASSRKTVRANSPLHF. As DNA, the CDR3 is TGTGCCAGCAGCCGTAAGACAGTCAGAGCGAATTCACCCCTCCACTTT.

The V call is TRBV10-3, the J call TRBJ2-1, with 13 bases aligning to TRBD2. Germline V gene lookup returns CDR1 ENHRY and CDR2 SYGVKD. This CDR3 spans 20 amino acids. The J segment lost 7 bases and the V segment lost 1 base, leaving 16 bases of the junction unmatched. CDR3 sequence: CAISEFMVSPTSGRKNEQFF. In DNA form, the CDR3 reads TGTGCCATCAGTGAGTTCATGGTGTCTCCGACTAGCGGGAGGAAAAATGAGCAGTTCTTC.

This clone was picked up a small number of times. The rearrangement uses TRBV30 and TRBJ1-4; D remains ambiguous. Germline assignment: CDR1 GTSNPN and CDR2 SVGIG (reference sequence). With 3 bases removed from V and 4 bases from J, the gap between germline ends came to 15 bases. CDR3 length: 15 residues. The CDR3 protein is CAWRPHEGLNEKLFF. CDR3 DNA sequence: TGTGCCTGGAGGCCCCATGAGGGTCTTAATGAAAAACTGTTTTTT. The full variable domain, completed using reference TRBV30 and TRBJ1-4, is SQTIHQWPATLVQPVGSPLSLECTVEGTSNPNLYWYRQAAGRGLQLLFYSVGIGQISSEVPQNLSASRPQDRQFILSSKKLLLSDSGFYLCAWRPHEGLNEKLFFGSGTQLSVL.

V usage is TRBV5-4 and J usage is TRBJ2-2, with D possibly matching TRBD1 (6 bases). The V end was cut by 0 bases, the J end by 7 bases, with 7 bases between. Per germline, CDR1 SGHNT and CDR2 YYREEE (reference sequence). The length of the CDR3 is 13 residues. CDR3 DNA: TGTGCCAGCAGCTTGGAAGGGGGCGGGGAGCTGTTTTTT. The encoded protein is CASSLEGGGELFF.

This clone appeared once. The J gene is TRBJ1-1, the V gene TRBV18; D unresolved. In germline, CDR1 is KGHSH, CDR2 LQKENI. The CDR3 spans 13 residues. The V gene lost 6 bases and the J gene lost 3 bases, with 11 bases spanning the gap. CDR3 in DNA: TGTGCCAGCTCTGCGGGGAAGGACACTGAAGCTTTCTTT. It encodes CASSAGKDTEAFF.

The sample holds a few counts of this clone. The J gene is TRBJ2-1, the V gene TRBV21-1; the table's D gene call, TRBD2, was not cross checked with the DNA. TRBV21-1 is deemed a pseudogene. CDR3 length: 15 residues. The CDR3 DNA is TGTGCCAGCAGCAAGACTAGCGGGAGGGCCGCCGGCCAGTTCTTC. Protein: CASSKTSGRAAGQFF.

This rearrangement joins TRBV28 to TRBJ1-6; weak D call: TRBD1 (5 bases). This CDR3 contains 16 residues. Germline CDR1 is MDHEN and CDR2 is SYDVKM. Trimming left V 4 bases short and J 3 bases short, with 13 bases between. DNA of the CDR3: TGTGCCAGCAGTTCCGGAGGGGCCTACTATAATTCACCCCTCCACTTT. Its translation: CASSSGGAYYNSPLHF.

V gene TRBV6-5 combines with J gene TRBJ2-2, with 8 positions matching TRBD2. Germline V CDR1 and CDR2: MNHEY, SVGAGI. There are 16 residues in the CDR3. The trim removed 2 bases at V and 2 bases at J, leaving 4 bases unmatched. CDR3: CASSYREGPNTGELFF. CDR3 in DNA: TGTGCCAGCAGTTACCGGGAGGGCCCAAACACCGGGGAGCTGTTTTTT.